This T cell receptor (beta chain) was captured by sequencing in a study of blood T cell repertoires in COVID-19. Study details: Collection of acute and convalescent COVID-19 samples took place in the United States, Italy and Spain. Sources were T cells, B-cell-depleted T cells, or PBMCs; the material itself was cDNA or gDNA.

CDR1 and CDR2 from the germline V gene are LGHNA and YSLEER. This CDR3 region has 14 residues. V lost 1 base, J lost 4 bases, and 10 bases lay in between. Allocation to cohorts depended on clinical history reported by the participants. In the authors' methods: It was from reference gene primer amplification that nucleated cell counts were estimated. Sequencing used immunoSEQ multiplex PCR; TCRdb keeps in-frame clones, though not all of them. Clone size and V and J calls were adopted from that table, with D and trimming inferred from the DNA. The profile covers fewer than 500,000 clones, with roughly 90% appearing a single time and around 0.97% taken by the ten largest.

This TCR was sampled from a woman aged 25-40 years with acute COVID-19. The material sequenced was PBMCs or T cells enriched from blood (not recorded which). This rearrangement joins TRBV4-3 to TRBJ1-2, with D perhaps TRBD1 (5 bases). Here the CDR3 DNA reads TGCGCCAGCAGCCAAGCTGACAGACTCTATGGCTACACCTTC. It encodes CASSQADRLYGYTF.